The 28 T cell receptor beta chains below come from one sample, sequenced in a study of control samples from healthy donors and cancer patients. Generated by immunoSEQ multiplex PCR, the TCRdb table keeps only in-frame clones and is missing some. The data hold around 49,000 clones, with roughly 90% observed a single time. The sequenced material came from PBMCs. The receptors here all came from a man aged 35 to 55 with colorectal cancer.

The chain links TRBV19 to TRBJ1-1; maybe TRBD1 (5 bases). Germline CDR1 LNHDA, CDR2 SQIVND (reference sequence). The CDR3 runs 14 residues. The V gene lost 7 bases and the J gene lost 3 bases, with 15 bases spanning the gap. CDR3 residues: CASIARGWDTEAFF. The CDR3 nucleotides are TGTGCCAGTATTGCGAGGGGATGGGACACTGAAGCTTTCTTT.

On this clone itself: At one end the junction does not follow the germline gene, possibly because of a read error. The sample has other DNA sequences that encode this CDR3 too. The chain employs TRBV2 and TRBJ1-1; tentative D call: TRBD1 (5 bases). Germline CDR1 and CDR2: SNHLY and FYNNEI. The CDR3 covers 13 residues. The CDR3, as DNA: TGCGCCAGCAGTGAAACGGCAGGGAATGAAGCTTTCTTT. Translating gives CASSETAGNEAFF.

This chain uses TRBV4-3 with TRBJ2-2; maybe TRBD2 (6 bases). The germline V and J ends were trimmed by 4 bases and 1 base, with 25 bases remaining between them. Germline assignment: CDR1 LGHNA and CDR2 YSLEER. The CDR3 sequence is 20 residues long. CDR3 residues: CASSLLGTSVKARNTGELFF. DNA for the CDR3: TGCGCCAGCAGCCTACTGGGGACTTCGGTCAAGGCCAGGAACACCGGGGAGCTGTTTTTT.

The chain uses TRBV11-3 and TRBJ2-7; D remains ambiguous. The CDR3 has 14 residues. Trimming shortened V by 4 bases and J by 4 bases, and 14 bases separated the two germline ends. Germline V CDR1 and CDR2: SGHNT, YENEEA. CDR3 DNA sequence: TGTGCCAGCAGCTCTCAAAACAGTAGATACGAGCAGTACTTC. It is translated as CASSSQNSRYEQYF.

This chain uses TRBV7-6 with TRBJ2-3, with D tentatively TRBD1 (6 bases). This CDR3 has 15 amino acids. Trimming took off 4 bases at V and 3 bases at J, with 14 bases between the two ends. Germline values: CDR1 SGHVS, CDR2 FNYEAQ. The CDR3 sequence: CASSSSSGTTDTQYF. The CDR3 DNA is TGTGCCAGCAGCTCTAGTTCAGGGACAACAGATACGCAGTATTTT.

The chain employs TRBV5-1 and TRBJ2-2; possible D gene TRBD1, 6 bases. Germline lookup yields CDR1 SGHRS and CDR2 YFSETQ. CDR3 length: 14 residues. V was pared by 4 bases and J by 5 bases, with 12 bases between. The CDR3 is CASSNITGTGELFF. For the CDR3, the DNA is TGCGCCAGCAGCAACATAACAGGGACCGGGGAGCTGTTTTTT.

In DNA, the CDR3 is TGTGCCAGCAGCTCGGACAGGGGACGGGGCTACACCTTC. Its protein product is CASSSDRGRGYTF. The rearrangement links TRBV5-8 to TRBJ1-2; the match to TRBD1 covers 9 bases. The CDR3 spans 13 residues. CDR1 SGHTS and CDR2 YDEGEE come from the germline V gene. V lost 3 bases and J lost 8; bases outside the gene matches: 5.

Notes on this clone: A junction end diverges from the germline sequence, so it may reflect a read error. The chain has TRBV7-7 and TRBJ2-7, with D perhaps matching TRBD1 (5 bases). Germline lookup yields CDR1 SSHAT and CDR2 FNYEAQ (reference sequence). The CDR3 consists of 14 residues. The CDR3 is CASSFRASSYEQYF. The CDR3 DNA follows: TGTGCTAGCAGCTTCAGGGCCTCCTCCTACGAGCAGTACTTC.

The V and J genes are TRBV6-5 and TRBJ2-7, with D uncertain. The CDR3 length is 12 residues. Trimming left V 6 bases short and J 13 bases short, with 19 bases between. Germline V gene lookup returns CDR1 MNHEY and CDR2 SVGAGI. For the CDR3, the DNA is TGTGCCAGCAGGGACGGAAACAGCTCCCCCTACTTC. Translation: CASRDGNSSPYF.

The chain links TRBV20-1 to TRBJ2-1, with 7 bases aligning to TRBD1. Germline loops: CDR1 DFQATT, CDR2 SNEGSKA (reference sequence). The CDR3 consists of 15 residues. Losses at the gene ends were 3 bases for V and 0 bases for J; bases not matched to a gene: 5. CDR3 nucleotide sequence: TGCAGTGCTAGTACAGGGGCGGGCTCCTACAATGAGCAGTTCTTC. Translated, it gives CSASTGAGSYNEQFF.

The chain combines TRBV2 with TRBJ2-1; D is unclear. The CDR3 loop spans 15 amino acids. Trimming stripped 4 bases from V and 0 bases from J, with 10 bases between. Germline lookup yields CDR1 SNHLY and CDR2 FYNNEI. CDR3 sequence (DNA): TGTGCCAGCAGTGTCGACGAGGTCTCCTACAATGAGCAGTTCTTC. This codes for CASSVDEVSYNEQFF. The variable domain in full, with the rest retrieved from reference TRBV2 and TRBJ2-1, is EPEVTQTPSHQVTQMGQEVILRCVPISNHLYFYWYRQILGQKVEFLVSFYNNEISEKSEIFDDQFSVERPDGSNFTLKIRSTKLEDSAMYFCASSVDEVSYNEQFFGPGTRLTVL.

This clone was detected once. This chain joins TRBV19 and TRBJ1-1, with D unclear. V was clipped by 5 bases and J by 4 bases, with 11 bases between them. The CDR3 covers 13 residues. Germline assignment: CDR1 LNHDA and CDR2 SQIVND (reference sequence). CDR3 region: CASSVELGTEAFF. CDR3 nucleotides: TGTGCCAGTAGTGTCGAATTAGGCACTGAAGCTTTCTTT.

The CDR3 coding sequence is TGTGCCAGCAGCTTAGATCAGGGACGAGCTTTCTTT. Amino acid sequence: CASSLDQGRAFF. The V call is TRBV7-9, the J call TRBJ1-1, with D tentatively TRBD1 (5 bases). Germline V lookup: CDR1 SEHNR, CDR2 FQNEAQ (reference sequence). V was trimmed by 1 base and J by 10 bases, leaving 10 bases between them. The CDR3 is 12 amino acids.

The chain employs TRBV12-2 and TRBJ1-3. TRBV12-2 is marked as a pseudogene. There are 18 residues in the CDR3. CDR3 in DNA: TGTGCAAGTCGCTCGAATAGTGCCCTGATGCCCTCTGGAAACACCATATATTTT. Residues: CASRSNSALMPSGNTIYF.

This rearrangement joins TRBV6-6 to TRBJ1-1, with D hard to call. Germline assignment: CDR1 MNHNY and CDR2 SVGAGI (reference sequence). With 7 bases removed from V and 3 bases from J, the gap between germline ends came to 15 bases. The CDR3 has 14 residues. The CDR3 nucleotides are TGTGCCAGCACCTTCGGGGAGCTATACACTGAAGCTTTCTTT. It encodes CASTFGELYTEAFF.

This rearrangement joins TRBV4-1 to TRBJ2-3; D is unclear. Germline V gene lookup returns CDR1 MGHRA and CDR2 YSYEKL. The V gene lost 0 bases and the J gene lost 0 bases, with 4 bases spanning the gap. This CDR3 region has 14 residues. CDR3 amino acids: CASSQDLSTDTQYF. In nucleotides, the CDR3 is TGCGCCAGCAGCCAAGATTTAAGCACAGATACGCAGTATTTT.

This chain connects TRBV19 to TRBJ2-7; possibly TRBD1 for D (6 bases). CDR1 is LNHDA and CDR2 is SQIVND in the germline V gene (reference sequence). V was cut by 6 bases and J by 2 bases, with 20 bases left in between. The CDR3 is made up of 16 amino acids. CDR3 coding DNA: TGTGCCAGTAGCCCCCTACGGACAGACCCTCCCTACGAGCAGTACTTC. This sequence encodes CASSPLRTDPPYEQYF.

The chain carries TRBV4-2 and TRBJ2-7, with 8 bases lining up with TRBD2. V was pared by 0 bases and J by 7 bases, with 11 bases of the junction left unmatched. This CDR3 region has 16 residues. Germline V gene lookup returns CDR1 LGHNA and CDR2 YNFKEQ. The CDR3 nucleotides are TGTGCCAGCAGCCAAGATGGGACGGGAGGGCCTCAAGAGCAGTACTTC. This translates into CASSQDGTGGPQEQYF.

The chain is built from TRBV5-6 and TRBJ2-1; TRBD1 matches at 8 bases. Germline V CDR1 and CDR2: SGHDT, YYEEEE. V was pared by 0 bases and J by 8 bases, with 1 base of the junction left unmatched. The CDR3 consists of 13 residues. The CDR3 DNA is TGTGCCAGCAGCTTGGGACAGGGGTATGAGCAGTTCTTC. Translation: CASSLGQGYEQFF.

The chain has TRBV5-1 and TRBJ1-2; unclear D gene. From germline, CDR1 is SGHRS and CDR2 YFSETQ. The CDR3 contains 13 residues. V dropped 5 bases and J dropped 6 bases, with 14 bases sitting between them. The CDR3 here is CASRPEYADGYTF. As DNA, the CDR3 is TGCGCCAGCAGGCCGGAGTACGCGGATGGCTACACCTTC.

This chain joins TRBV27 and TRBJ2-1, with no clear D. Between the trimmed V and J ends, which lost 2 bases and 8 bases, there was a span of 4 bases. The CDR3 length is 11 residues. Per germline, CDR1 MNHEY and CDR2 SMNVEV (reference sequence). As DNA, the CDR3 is TGTGCCAGCAGTTTACGGGATGAGCAGTTCTTC. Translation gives CASSLRDEQFF.

The CDR3 here is CASSPREGAPTGYTF. Written as DNA, the CDR3 is TGTGCCAGCAGTCCCCGGGAGGGGGCGCCAACCGGCTACACCTTC. J is TRBJ1-2 and V is TRBV27; 7 bases are shared with TRBD1. The length of the CDR3 is 15 residues. The germline V gene has CDR1 MNHEY and CDR2 SMNVEV (reference sequence). V lost 5 bases to trimming and J lost 8 bases; unmatched junction nucleotides: 14.

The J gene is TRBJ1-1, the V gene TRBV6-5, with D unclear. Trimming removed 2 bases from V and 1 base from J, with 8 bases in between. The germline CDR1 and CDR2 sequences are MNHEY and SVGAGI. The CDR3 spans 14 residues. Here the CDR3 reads CASSYREGNTEAFF. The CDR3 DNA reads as TGTGCCAGCAGTTACAGGGAGGGGAACACTGAAGCTTTCTTT.

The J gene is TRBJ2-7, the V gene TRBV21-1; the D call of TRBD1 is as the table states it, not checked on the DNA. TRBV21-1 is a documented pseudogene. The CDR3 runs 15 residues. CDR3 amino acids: CASSARDSETYEQYF. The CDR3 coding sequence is TGTGCCAGCAGCGCGCGGGACAGCGAGACCTACGAGCAGTACTTC.

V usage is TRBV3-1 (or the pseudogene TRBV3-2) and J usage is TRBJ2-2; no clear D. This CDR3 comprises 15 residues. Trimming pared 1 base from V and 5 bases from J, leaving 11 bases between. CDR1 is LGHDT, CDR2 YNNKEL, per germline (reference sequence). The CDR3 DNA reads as TGTGCCAGCAGCCAAGCGGCTTCGTGGACCGGGGAGCTGTTTTTT. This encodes CASSQAASWTGELFF.

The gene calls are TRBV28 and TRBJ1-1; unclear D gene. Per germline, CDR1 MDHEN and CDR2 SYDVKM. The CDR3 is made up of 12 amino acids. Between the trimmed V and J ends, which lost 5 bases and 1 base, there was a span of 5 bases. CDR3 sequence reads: CASSERNTEAFF. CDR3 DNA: TGTGCCAGCAGTGAGAGGAACACTGAAGCTTTCTTT.

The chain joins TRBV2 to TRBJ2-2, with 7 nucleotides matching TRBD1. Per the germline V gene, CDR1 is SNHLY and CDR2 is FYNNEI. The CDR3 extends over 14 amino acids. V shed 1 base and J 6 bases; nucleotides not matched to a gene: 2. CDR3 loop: CASSEEGAAGELFF. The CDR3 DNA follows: TGTGCCAGCAGTGAAGAGGGGGCCGCCGGGGAGCTGTTTTTT. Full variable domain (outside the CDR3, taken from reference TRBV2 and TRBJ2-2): EPEVTQTPSHQVTQMGQEVILRCVPISNHLYFYWYRQILGQKVEFLVSFYNNEISEKSEIFDDQFSVERPDGSNFTLKIRSTKLEDSAMYFCASSEEGAAGELFFGEGSRLTVL.

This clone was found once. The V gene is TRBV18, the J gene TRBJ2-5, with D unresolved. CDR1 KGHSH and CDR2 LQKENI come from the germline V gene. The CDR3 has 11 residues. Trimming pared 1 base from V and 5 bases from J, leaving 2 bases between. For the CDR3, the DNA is TGTGCCAGCTCACCACGCGAGACCCAGTACTTC. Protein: CASSPRETQYF.